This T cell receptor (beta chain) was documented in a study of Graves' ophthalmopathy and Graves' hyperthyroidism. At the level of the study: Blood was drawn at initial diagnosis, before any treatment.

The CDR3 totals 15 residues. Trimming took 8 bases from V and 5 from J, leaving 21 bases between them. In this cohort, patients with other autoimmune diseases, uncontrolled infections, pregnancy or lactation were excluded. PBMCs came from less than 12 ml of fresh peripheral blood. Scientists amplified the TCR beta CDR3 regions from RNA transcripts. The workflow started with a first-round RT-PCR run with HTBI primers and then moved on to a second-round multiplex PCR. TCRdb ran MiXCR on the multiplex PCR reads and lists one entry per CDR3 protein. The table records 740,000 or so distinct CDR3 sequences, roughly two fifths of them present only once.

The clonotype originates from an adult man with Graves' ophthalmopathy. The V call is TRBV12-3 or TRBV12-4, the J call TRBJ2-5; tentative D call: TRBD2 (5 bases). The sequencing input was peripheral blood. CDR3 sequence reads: CASGRGSIYMETQYF. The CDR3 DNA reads TGTGCCAGCGGCCGCGGGTCAATTTACATGGAGACCCAGTACTTC.